Included here is one T cell receptor beta chain sequence, with context. Trimming left V 3 bases short and J 4 bases short, with 15 bases between. This CDR3 is built from 15 residues. Germline CDR1 and CDR2: SEHNR and FQNEAQ (reference sequence). Then a second PCR, running roughly 7 to 11 cycles, was carried out with a sample-barcoded 5' primer and a J-beta primer mix. Per sample, CDR3-containing paired-end reads numbered at least 2.5 million. One entry per CDR3 protein, called by TCRdb with MiXCR from the 5' RACE reads. The table shows about 1.5 million distinct CDR3 sequences, with less than 45% occurring only once. These data are taken from a study of blood T cells in healthy people across ages.

Sequencing was done on a sample of blood. This chain joins TRBV7-9 and TRBJ2-5; D is unclear. This receptor was taken from a woman aged 18 to 35 in good health. The DNA for the CDR3 is TGTGCCAGCAGCTTGAGAAGGAACAGAGGAGAGACCCAGTACTTC. This translates into CASSLRRNRGETQYF.